The entry that follows covers one T cell receptor beta chain sequence. CDR1 and CDR2 (germline): SGHAT, FQNNGV. V was clipped by 1 base and J by 1 base, with 16 bases between them. The CDR3 consists of 17 residues. This sample is part of a study of control samples from healthy donors and cancer patients. Generated by immunoSEQ multiplex PCR, the TCRdb table keeps only in-frame clones and is missing some. The sample table sets out about 200,000 clones. The origin of this receptor is a woman aged 25 to 39 in good health. The chain joins TRBV11-2 to TRBJ1-1; D gene unclear. Sequencing input: blood. The CDR3 here is CASSLVASRTGNTEAFF. The CDR3 nucleotides are TGTGCCAGCAGCTTAGTAGCCTCTCGGACGGGGAACACTGAAGCTTTCTTT.